This T cell receptor (beta chain) was profiled in a study of identical twins. Overall study results and limits: Memory repertoires showed no such pattern, whereas abundant cord blood beta clonotypes carried fewer insertions. Partial confounding of zero-insertion analyses by invariant MAIT and iNKT cells was possible. Some out-of-frame alpha sequences were shared by twins, and these showed excess low generation probability.

TCRdb fed the 5' RACE reads into MiXCR, producing one record per CDR3 protein. The sample shows 400,000 to 550,000 distinct CDR3 sequences, 14% of them seen only once. Points on this clonotype: Antigen: not known.

With 4 bases removed from V and 13 bases from J, the gap between germline ends came to 20 bases. Germline V CDR1 and CDR2: LNHNV, YYDKDF (reference sequence). The CDR3 is 13 amino acids. These data are also associated with another study on yellow fever vaccine responses in identical twins. This second report adds: Convergence reportedly seemed to mark part of the twins' vaccine T cell response, with personalization marking the rest.

The rearrangement uses TRBV15 and TRBJ2-7; D might be TRBD1 or TRBD2, each matching 5 bases. The TCR originated in a woman aged 18-35 years in good health. The sequencing input was CD4+ T cells sorted from blood. The CDR3 reads CATSNVDGTAKYF. CDR3 coding DNA: TGTGCCACCAGCAACGTTGATGGGACCGCCAAATACTTC.